This T cell receptor (beta chain) was sequenced during a study of T cells in Graves' hyperthyroidism and ophthalmopathy (dated by TCRdb to between 2018 and 2021). Looking at the study overall: Peripheral blood samples were taken at the time of initial diagnosis, prior to any treatment. To identify TCR V-J signatures that set the groups apart, the researchers used a discovery cohort of about a hundred patients, made up of 40 to 45 with Graves' ophthalmopathy and about 59 with stable Graves' hyperthyroidism. Whether ophthalmopathy could be predicted prospectively was tested in an independent validation cohort made up of roughly 19 hyperthyroidism patients plus 17 patients who later progressed to ophthalmopathy. The roughly 94 discovery patients were randomly divided into training and test sets at a 7:3 ratio. The study also compared thyroid tissue and blood T-cell repertoires from over 5 Graves' hyperthyroidism patients. After sampling, hyperthyroidism patients received methimazole starting at 30 mg daily, and ophthalmopathy patients received high-dose intravenous methylprednisolone. TCR Vbeta CDR3 sequencing of around 130 peripheral blood samples (roughly 41 ophthalmopathy, about 80 hyperthyroidism and some 17 progressor patients) is reported in the paper. Study-level results and caveats: Sample size was not statistically predetermined, and blinding of investigators to group allocation was not performed. Ophthalmopathy was separated from stable hyperthyroidism by a 13 V-J signature model, with over 85% sensitivity and just over 81% specificity obtained in cross-validation and 80%/75% obtained in testing. During validation, the model predicted progression to ophthalmopathy a median of approximately 6.5 months ahead of onset, with around 65% sensitivity and 72.22% specificity. Most expanded thyroid clonotypes (frequency above 0.001) were also found in blood, which suggests that blood repertoires may mirror thyroid immune responses.

This clonotype was picked up many times. This clone's antigen is unknown. No qualities accompany the bases; no much larger clone lies one base away. Ophthalmopathy patients had moderately to severely active disease, with a Clinical Activity Score of 3 or more, a NOSPECS grade of 4 or more, and a disease duration of less than 3 months. The study excluded patients with uncontrolled infections, other autoimmune diseases, pregnancy or lactation. Clinical symptoms, serum thyroxine and TRAb, thyroid ultrasound, and orbital computed tomography formed the basis for the diagnoses. Ficoll-Paque density gradient centrifugation was used to isolate PBMCs from about 9 ml of fresh peripheral blood. Total RNA was extracted using Trizol reagent, and RNA quality was assessed on an Agilent 2100 Bioanalyzer. Amplification of TCR beta CDR3 regions was carried out from RNA transcripts. A first-round RT-PCR of the TCR CDR3 used the HTBI primer set with the Qiagen OneStep RT-PCR kit. A second multiplex PCR round built the libraries, followed by size selection and purification. Sequencing of the libraries was done on an Illumina HiSeq2000 using paired-end 100 bp reads. Turning to the authors' computational methods: SOAPnuke was used to process the raw data, throwing out any read that contained adapters or uncalled bases, had a mean Phred below 15, or lacked an exact constant-primer or identifier match. High-quality paired reads were merged with COPE v1.2.5, and unique nucleotide sequences were defined as clonotypes. MiTCR v1.1 was used to align the clonotypes against IMGT TRBV, TRBD and TRBJ reference segments. Analysis was restricted to V-J combinations with a frequency above 0.0001, which covered roughly 99% of repertoires. The TCS score was defined as the ratio of F50 (clonal expansion) to E x V (chaos), calculated using BLOSUM62-based TCRdist between CDR3 peptides within each V-J. Welch's t-statistics and random forest reduced 500 to 650 V-J features to 13, which were used in a naive Bayes classifier (R e1071). The public reads were reanalyzed by TCRdb: fastp trimming at Q25, MiXCR alignment, in-frame beta chains only. Here each entry gathers all rows of one CDR3 protein and keeps the most common genes and DNA. The V and J calls, along with clone size, are taken from TCRdb and not from the paper's own processing. The sample table contains some 320,000 distinct CDR3 sequences; only one count was recorded for about 13% of them. The biggest ten clones account for almost 35% of the sample.

In the germline V gene (reference sequence), CDR1 corresponds to SGHKS and CDR2 to YYEKEE. V gives up 4 bases and J gives up 4 bases, and the segment between their germline ends measures 9 bases. There are 13 amino acids in the CDR3, from cysteine to phenylalanine inclusive. Only the CDR3 part of the read is kept: 39 bases, read in frame from the first base. The V and J segments used are TRBV5-5 and TRBJ2-1; a weak D assignment points to TRBD2 (5 bases agree). Sample: blood. This sequence originates from a woman aged 35 to 49 with Graves' ophthalmopathy. CDR3 sequence: CASSREPYNEQFF. The sequence in DNA is TGTGCCAGCAGCCGGGAACCGTACAATGAGCAGTTCTTC.